These 31 T cell receptor beta chains originate from one sample sequenced in a study of beta chain features in type 1 diabetes. Since all of the isolated RNA was reverse transcribed, expressed TCRB transcripts were what got sequenced. Sequencing was performed with immunoSEQ multiplex PCR; in TCRdb, only in-frame clones are kept and a portion is missing. The sample holds 350,000 to 450,000 clones, over 11% seen once. Sequences were obtained from naive CD4+ T cells from blood. The receptor set was obtained from a man aged 25-45 years in good health.

The V gene is TRBV7-8, the J gene TRBJ2-1, with 8 bases fitting TRBD1. Germline V gene data show CDR1 as SGHVS and CDR2 as FQNEAQ. The CDR3 is 14 amino acids. V lost 4 bases, J lost 10 bases, and 9 bases stayed unmatched. CDR3: CASSSTGAVLEQFF. Here the CDR3 DNA reads TGTGCCAGCAGCTCGACAGGGGCAGTGTTAGAGCAGTTCTTC.

This rearrangement joins TRBV4-3 to TRBJ1-1; no reliable D call. V dropped 0 bases and J dropped 5 bases, with 7 bases sitting between them. CDR1 and CDR2 from the germline V gene are LGHNA and YSLEER. The CDR3 is 13 residues long. CDR3 sequence reads: CASSQDPGTEAFF. CDR3 nucleotides: TGCGCCAGCAGCCAAGATCCGGGGACTGAAGCTTTCTTT.

This chain links TRBV2 with TRBJ1-1; D is undetermined. The germline V and J ends were trimmed by 7 bases and 5 bases, with 8 bases remaining between them. The CDR3 sequence is 11 residues long. Germline V gives CDR1 SNHLY, CDR2 FYNNEI. The CDR3 nucleotides are TGTGCCAGCACCCTGGGTACTGAAGCTTTCTTT. Translating it yields CASTLGTEAFF.

CDR3 protein: CASSVARAGINQPQHF. The CDR3 coding sequence is TGTGCCAGCAGCGTAGCTAGGGCAGGGATCAATCAGCCCCAGCATTTT. The rearrangement links TRBV9 to TRBJ1-5, with a weak D call TRBD1 (5 bases). The CDR3 has 16 amino acids. Germline CDR1 reads SGDLS; CDR2 reads YYNGEE. The V end was cut by 0 bases, the J end by 3 bases, with 13 bases between.

In this sample, this clone turned up a few times. The rearrangement joins TRBV6-1 to TRBJ1-2, with 9 positions matching TRBD1. Germline assignment: CDR1 MNHNS and CDR2 SASEGT. The CDR3 spans 14 residues. With V trimmed by 10 bases and J by 6 bases, 12 bases remained unmatched. The CDR3 protein is CATRAGTGRNGYTF. CDR3 DNA sequence: TGTGCCACCAGAGCCGGGACAGGGAGGAATGGCTACACCTTC.

The sample holds a few counts of this clone. V is TRBV5-4 and J is TRBJ2-1, with TRBD2 identical over 9 bases. With V trimmed by 3 bases and J by 5 bases, 9 bases remained unmatched. Germline values: CDR1 SGHNT, CDR2 YYREEE (reference sequence). The length of the CDR3 is 16 residues. CDR3 region: CASSSGTSRGHNEQFF. The CDR3 DNA follows: TGTGCCAGCAGCTCCGGGACTAGCCGGGGCCACAATGAGCAGTTCTTC.

V usage is TRBV30 and J usage is TRBJ1-2; 7 bases fit TRBD1. CDR1 and CDR2 (germline): GTSNPN, SVGIG (reference sequence). This CDR3 comprises 15 residues. V dropped 2 bases and J dropped 3; count of bases not matched to a gene: 9. The DNA of the CDR3 is TGTGCCTGGAGTACTCCCTGGGACAGTGACTATGGCTACACCTTC. It yields the protein CAWSTPWDSDYGYTF.

J is TRBJ1-5 and V is TRBV11-2; D not resolved. Trimming pared 5 bases from V and 7 bases from J, leaving 18 bases between. Germline V gene lookup returns CDR1 SGHAT and CDR2 FQNNGV. This CDR3 has 15 residues. The CDR3 sequence: CASSLRGSPGQPQHF. CDR3 nucleotide sequence: TGTGCCAGCAGCCTTCGTGGGTCCCCGGGACAGCCCCAGCATTTT.

This clone has a handful of counts. This rearrangement joins TRBV7-9 to TRBJ1-3; 10 bases are a match to TRBD1. Trimming took 5 bases from V and 4 from J; bases not matched to a gene: 11. Germline CDR1 is SEHNR and CDR2 is FQNEAQ (reference sequence). CDR3 length: 17 residues. The CDR3 loop reads CASSRSTGTGVGNTIYF. The CDR3 bases are TGTGCCAGCAGCCGATCGACCGGGACAGGGGTAGGAAACACCATATATTTT.

The chain is built from TRBV7-2 and TRBJ2-5; D remains unclear. The CDR3 extends over 13 amino acids. Germline V gene lookup returns CDR1 SGHTA and CDR2 FQGNSA. V dropped 3 bases and J dropped 1 base, with 6 bases sitting between them. CDR3 sequence: CASSLLRQETQYF. The CDR3 DNA reads TGTGCCAGCAGCTTGCTCCGCCAAGAGACCCAGTACTTC.

In this sample, this clone turned up a few times. CDR3 loop: CASLSPGGYTEAFF. CDR3 DNA sequence: TGTGCCAGCTTGAGCCCGGGGGGCTACACTGAAGCTTTCTTT. The chain carries TRBV7-9 and TRBJ1-1, with a weak D call TRBD1 (6 bases). CDR1 SEHNR and CDR2 FQNEAQ come from the germline V gene (reference sequence). The CDR3 loop spans 14 amino acids. Trimming took off 8 bases at V and 3 bases at J, with 16 bases between the two ends.

The chain couples TRBV10-3 to TRBJ2-7; possibly TRBD1 or TRBD2 for D (6 bases each). The germline V and J ends were trimmed by 8 bases and 5 bases, with 22 bases remaining between them. Germline CDR1 ENHRY, CDR2 SYGVKD. CDR3 size: 15 residues. CDR3 coding DNA: TGTGCCATCTCTCCCTCGGGGGCAGGAAGGGACGAGCAGTACGTC. This gives the protein CAISPSGAGRDEQYV.

There are a few counts of this clone. The chain is built from TRBV9 and TRBJ2-1, with TRBD1 as a possible D gene (7 bases). V lost 1 base and J 5 bases, leaving 13 bases between the germline ends. CDR3 size: 15 residues. Germline V CDR1 and CDR2: SGDLS, YYNGEE. This chain's CDR3 is CASSVPGGTNNEQFF. CDR3 bases: TGTGCCAGCAGCGTACCAGGGGGGACAAACAATGAGCAGTTCTTC.

Worth noting for this clone: Other DNA sequences of this sample code for an identical CDR3. V usage is TRBV7-3 and J usage is TRBJ1-1; D remains unclear. This CDR3 region has 13 residues. The V gene lost 5 bases and the J gene lost 0 bases, with 7 bases spanning the gap. CDR1 is SGHTA, CDR2 FQGTGA, per germline. CDR3 residues: CASSRNMNTEAFF. The CDR3 nucleotides read TGTGCCAGCAGCCGCAACATGAACACTGAAGCTTTCTTT.

The J gene is TRBJ1-1, the V gene TRBV6-5, with TRBD1 matching over 7 bases. J gave up 5 bases and V 7 bases, and 4 bases lay outside the gene matches. This CDR3 has 12 residues. Germline lookup yields CDR1 MNHEY and CDR2 SVGAGI. CDR3 residues: CASNTGDTEAFF. CDR3 bases: TGTGCCAGCAATACAGGGGATACTGAAGCTTTCTTT.

The genes are TRBV5-5 and TRBJ2-4; D possibly corresponds to TRBD2 (5 bases). V was cut by 4 bases and J by 3 bases, with 8 bases left in between. Per the germline V gene, CDR1 is SGHKS and CDR2 is YYEKEE (reference sequence). The CDR3 has 13 residues. The CDR3 nucleotides are TGTGCCAGCAGCCGGGATGTCAAAAACATTCAGTACTTC. This translates into CASSRDVKNIQYF.

This sequence joins TRBV14 and TRBJ2-7, with 9 bases aligning to TRBD1. The CDR3 runs to 15 residues. CDR1 SGHDN and CDR2 FVKESK come from the germline V gene. Unmatched junction bases numbered 8, after V lost 5 bases and J lost 3 bases. CDR3 sequence: CASSFFPGQGYEQYF. CDR3 nucleotides: TGTGCCAGCAGCTTCTTTCCGGGACAGGGCTACGAGCAGTACTTC.

The chain carries TRBV30 and TRBJ2-2, with a weak D call TRBD2 (5 bases). The V gene lost 5 bases and the J gene lost 0 bases, with 10 bases spanning the gap. Germline CDR1 reads GTSNPN; CDR2 reads SVGIG (reference sequence). The CDR3 has 14 residues. DNA for the CDR3: TGTGCCTGGGGTCCGGGGACGAACACCGGGGAGCTGTTTTTT. Translating it yields CAWGPGTNTGELFF.

The chain links TRBV6-5 to TRBJ1-2; D possibly corresponds to TRBD1 (5 bases). The germline V and J ends were trimmed by 2 bases and 2 bases, with 6 bases remaining between them. Germline-derived CDR1 and CDR2 are MNHEY and SVGAGI. The CDR3 totals 13 residues. CDR3 amino acids: CASSYDRNYGYTF. CDR3 bases: TGTGCCAGCAGTTACGACAGAAACTATGGCTACACCTTC.

This clone was observed a few times. The chain has TRBV7-2 and TRBJ2-7; D tentatively reads TRBD1 or TRBD2 (5 bases each). There are 15 residues in the CDR3. Germline V gives CDR1 SGHTA, CDR2 FQGNSA. Trimming stripped 6 bases from V and 2 bases from J, with 17 bases between. The DNA for the CDR3 is TGTGCCAGCAGTCCACGGGGCAATCAACCCTACGAGCAGTACTTC. It codes for CASSPRGNQPYEQYF.

The CDR3 nucleotides are TGCAGCGTGACTAGCGGGAGTGGGTACGAGCAGTACGTC. It specifies CSVTSGSGYEQYV. The chain links TRBV29-1 to TRBJ2-7, with 12 bases identical to TRBD2. The trim removed 6 bases at V and 4 bases at J, leaving 4 bases unmatched. This CDR3 comprises 13 residues. Germline V gene data show CDR1 as SQVTM and CDR2 as ANQGSEA.

This rearrangement joins TRBV18 to TRBJ2-5; D call uncertain. CDR1 is KGHSH, CDR2 LQKENI, per germline. This CDR3 has 17 residues. Trimming removed 4 bases from V and 0 bases from J, with 18 bases in between. The CDR3 bases are TGTGCCAGCTCACTGGACCTGATCTCCGAAAACCAAGAGACCCAGTACTTC. It yields the protein CASSLDLISENQETQYF.

This clone was observed a few times. This chain joins TRBV30 and TRBJ2-3; 7 nucleotides match TRBD2. The V gene end was trimmed by 0 bases and the J gene end by 14 bases; junction bases not matched to a gene: 17. Per germline, CDR1 GTSNPN and CDR2 SVGIG (reference sequence). The CDR3 length is 15 residues. CDR3 sequence reads: CAWSVRRRERFGRYF. The CDR3 DNA is TGTGCCTGGAGTGTGCGTCGGCGGGAGAGATTCGGAAGGTATTTT. Combining the CDR3 with reference TRBV30 and TRBJ2-3 gives the whole variable domain SQTIHQWPATLVQPVGSPLSLECTVEGTSNPNLYWYRQAAGRGLQLLFYSVGIGQISSEVPQNLSASRPQDRQFILSSKKLLLSDSGFYLCAWSVRRRERFGRYFGPGTRLTVL.

The V gene is TRBV4-3, the J gene TRBJ2-1, with 7 bases matching TRBD2. The CDR3 spans 15 residues. The V gene end was trimmed by 0 bases and the J gene end by 6 bases; junction bases not matched to a gene: 5. In germline, CDR1 is LGHNA, CDR2 YSLEER. The CDR3 is CASSQDLRGTNEQFF. CDR3 coding DNA: TGCGCCAGCAGCCAAGATTTGCGGGGGACCAATGAGCAGTTCTTC.

This clone was seen a few times. V is TRBV4-1 and J is TRBJ2-7; D is unclear. The germline V gene has CDR1 MGHRA and CDR2 YSYEKL. The V gene lost 1 base and the J gene lost 3 bases, with 13 bases spanning the gap. The CDR3 has 15 amino acids. CDR3 amino acids: CASSQVAGANYEQYF. The CDR3 DNA is TGCGCCAGCAGCCAAGTGGCAGGAGCAAACTACGAGCAGTACTTC.

In its sample, this clone was seen a few times. V and J are TRBV6-5 and TRBJ1-6; 8 nucleotides line up with TRBD1. The CDR3 loop spans 14 amino acids. Germline CDR1 is MNHEY and CDR2 is SVGAGI. V trimming: 4 bases; J trimming: 9 bases; junction bases outside the gene matches: 5. CDR3 sequence: CASSSRTGSSPLHF. The CDR3 coding sequence is TGTGCCAGCAGTTCACGGACAGGGAGTTCACCCCTCCACTTT.

This clone occurred a few times. The chain couples TRBV5-1 to TRBJ1-2; D possibly corresponds to TRBD1 (6 bases). The CDR3 runs to 16 residues. Trimming stripped 0 bases from V and 5 bases from J, with 17 bases between. Looked up from germline, CDR1 is SGHRS and CDR2 is YFSETQ. The CDR3 bases are TGCGCCAGCAGCTTGGCTCCAGGGGAAGGTGGTTATGGCTACACCTTC. It encodes CASSLAPGEGGYGYTF.

This clone showed up just a few times. The chain has TRBV9 and TRBJ2-1; D not resolved. V dropped 5 bases and J dropped 0 bases, with 12 bases sitting between them. CDR3 length: 15 amino acids. Germline V CDR1 and CDR2: SGDLS, YYNGEE. The CDR3 spells CASSGWGSSYNEQFF. The CDR3 nucleotides read TGTGCCAGCAGTGGGTGGGGAAGCTCCTACAATGAGCAGTTCTTC. Supplemented by reference TRBV9 and TRBJ2-1, the full variable domain reads DSGVTQTPKHLITATGQRVTLRCSPRSGDLSVYWYQQSLDQGLQFLIQYYNGEERAKGNILERFSAQQFPDLHSELNLSSLELGDSALYFCASSGWGSSYNEQFFGPGTRLTVL.

The chain combines TRBV5-4 with TRBJ2-3; D ambiguous. V gave up 5 bases and J gave up 3 bases, with 7 bases separating them. This CDR3 region has 12 residues. Per the germline V gene, CDR1 is SGHNT and CDR2 is YYREEE (reference sequence). CDR3 loop: CASSSNTDTQYF. CDR3 DNA: TGTGCCAGCAGTTCCAATACAGATACGCAGTATTTT.

In its sample, this clone was seen a few times. The chain is built from TRBV30 and TRBJ1-1; D call uncertain. V was trimmed by 2 bases and J by 9 bases, leaving 19 bases between them. CDR3 length: 14 amino acids. The V gene's germline CDR1 is GTSNPN and CDR2 SVGIG (reference sequence). For the CDR3, the DNA is TGTGCCTGGAGTCCCAATTTGGGCGGCCGAAAAGCTTTCTTT. It specifies CAWSPNLGGRKAFF.

Only one count was recorded for this clone. The rearrangement joins TRBV4-1 to TRBJ2-3; 9 bases fit TRBD2. The CDR3 length is 16 residues. The J segment lost 3 bases and the V segment lost 2 bases, leaving 6 bases of the junction unmatched. CDR1 MGHRA and CDR2 YSYEKL come from the germline V gene. The CDR3 DNA follows: TGCGCCAGCAGCCAACGCCTAGCGGGGAGGACAGATACGCAGTATTTT. This encodes CASSQRLAGRTDTQYF.